This T cell receptor (beta chain) was found in a study of blood T cell repertoires in COVID-19. TCRdb keeps only in-frame clones here, not all; method: immunoSEQ multiplex PCR. Of a few hundred thousand clones listed, about 79% are singletons. CDR1 is LNHDA, CDR2 SQIVND, per germline (reference sequence). Between the trimmed V and J ends, which lost 5 bases and 7 bases, there was a span of 20 bases. The CDR3 is 15 residues long. This receptor was taken from a human donor in a cohort sampled during active COVID-19. Specimen: peripheral blood. This chain connects TRBV19 to TRBJ1-2; D possibly corresponds to TRBD1 (6 bases). The CDR3 loop reads CASSFVDRIATGYTF. The DNA for the CDR3 is TGTGCCAGTAGTTTCGTGGACAGAATAGCTACTGGCTACACCTTC.